A single sample is the source of the 22 T cell receptor beta chains below, sequenced in a study of shared clonotypes between healthy human individuals. Method: immunoSEQ multiplex PCR; TCRdb's copy keeps in-frame clones and lacks some. The table records about 460,000 clones, roughly 80% of them present only once. The sample was PBMCs. The source of these receptors is a woman aged 40 to 50 in good health. Some clones in this sample may be carry-over from other donors' samples.

The J gene is TRBJ2-7, the V gene TRBV19; perhaps TRBD1 as D (6 bases). The CDR3 spans 15 residues. Germline V gene sequence: CDR1 LNHDA, CDR2 SQIVND (reference sequence). Trimming removed 0 bases at V and 2 bases at J, with 11 bases between. The CDR3 sequence is CASSIETGFTYEQYF. The CDR3 nucleotides are TGTGCCAGTAGTATAGAGACAGGTTTTACCTACGAGCAGTACTTC.

The V and J genes are TRBV7-9 and TRBJ2-1; possibly TRBD2 for D (6 bases). CDR1 and CDR2 from the germline V gene are SEHNR and FQNEAQ (reference sequence). Trimming cost V 1 base and J 0 bases, with 7 bases left between them. This CDR3 has 15 residues. The CDR3 region is CASSLVGGSYNEQFF. The CDR3 DNA is TGTGCCAGCAGCTTAGTGGGGGGCTCCTACAATGAGCAGTTCTTC.

The chain's CDR3 is CASSLVGGRSSYNEQFF. The CDR3 nucleotides are TGTGCCAGCAGCTTAGTGGGAGGACGAAGCTCCTACAATGAGCAGTTCTTC. The chain uses TRBV7-9 and TRBJ2-1; a weak D match, TRBD2 (6 bases). The germline V and J ends were trimmed by 1 base and 0 bases, with 13 bases remaining between them. This CDR3 has 17 amino acids. The germline gives CDR1 SEHNR, CDR2 FQNEAQ (reference sequence).

This clone appeared once. A much more abundant neighbour one base away suggests this may be a read error. This same CDR3 is encoded by further DNA sequences in the sample. V is TRBV29-1 and J is TRBJ2-7, with D possibly being TRBD2 (6 bases). Germline CDR1 SQVTM, CDR2 ANQGSEA. This CDR3 is built from 13 residues. Trimming left V 3 bases short and J 2 bases short, with 11 bases between. Written as DNA, the CDR3 is TGCAGCGTTGAGGAGGGTAGCCCCTACGAGCAGTACTTC. It codes for CSVEEGSPYEQYF.

Worth noting for this clone: A read error is likely here: a far larger clone is one base away. V usage is TRBV7-9 and J usage is TRBJ2-7; D remains ambiguous. Trimming took 1 base from V and 7 from J, leaving 11 bases between them. The germline gives CDR1 SEHNR, CDR2 FQNEAQ (reference sequence). The CDR3 has 13 amino acids. CDR3 DNA: TGTGCCAGCAGCTTAGGGATTTTGGGGGAGCAGTACTTC. It yields the protein CASSLGILGEQYF.

A note on this clone: A much larger clone sits a single nucleotide away, making a read error possible. The chain recombines TRBV28 with TRBJ2-1; D gene unclear. There are 14 residues in the CDR3. Germline V gene lookup returns CDR1 MDHEN and CDR2 SYDVKM. The CDR3 sequence is CASSPPLEYNGQFF. The CDR3 nucleotides read TGTGCCAGCAGTCCCCCGCTAGAATACAATGGGCAGTTCTTC.

The chain has TRBV5-1 and TRBJ1-4, with D uncertain. The length of the CDR3 is 14 residues. V was pared by 3 bases and J by 6 bases, with 12 bases between. Per the germline V gene, CDR1 is SGHRS and CDR2 is YFSETQ. The DNA of the CDR3 is TGCGCCAGCAGCTCGGGGAGGATGGATGAAAAACTGTTTTTT. Translated, it gives CASSSGRMDEKLFF.

As to this clone: With a much larger clone just one base away, this may be a read error. Different DNA sequences within this sample yield the same CDR3. The chain links TRBV7-2 to TRBJ2-3, with D possibly being TRBD1 (5 bases). CDR3 size: 14 residues. The germline V gene has CDR1 SGHTA and CDR2 FQGNSA. This CDR3 reads CASSQEAVGLTQYF. CDR3 bases: TGCGCCAGCAGCCAAGAAGCCGTGGGGCTGACGCAGTATTTT. Filled out from reference TRBV7-2 and TRBJ2-3, the complete variable domain reads GAGVSQSPSNKVTEKGKDVELRCDPISGHTALYWYRQSLGQGLEFLIYFQGNSAPDKSGLPSDRFSAERTGGSVSTLTIQRTQQEDSAVYLCASSQEAVGLTQYFGPGTRLTVL.

In regard to this clone: A read error likely explains this, since a far larger clone differs by one base. The chain combines TRBV28 with TRBJ1-5; D unresolved. Germline CDR1 MDHEN, CDR2 SYDVKM. This CDR3 has 13 residues. V was trimmed by 3 bases and J by 6 bases, leaving 9 bases between them. As DNA, the CDR3 is TGTGCCAGCAGTTTTTTAGGAAGTCAGCCCCAGCATTTT. It translates to CASSFLGSQPQHF.

This clone was found a few times. The chain joins TRBV14 to TRBJ2-1; 7 positions agree with TRBD2. Germline V gives CDR1 SGHDN, CDR2 FVKESK. The V gene end was trimmed by 7 bases and the J gene end by 0 bases; junction bases not matched to a gene: 6. This CDR3 has 15 residues. This chain's CDR3 is CASTLASSSYNEQFF. The CDR3 coding sequence is TGTGCCAGCACACTAGCGTCGAGCTCCTACAATGAGCAGTTCTTC.

The V and J genes are TRBV6-1 and TRBJ1-2, with 11 bases lining up with TRBD1. The CDR3 runs 13 residues. V shed 8 bases and J 4 bases; nucleotides not matched to a gene: 3. CDR1 and CDR2 (germline): MNHNS, SASEGT. This chain's CDR3 is CASGDRGFYGYTF. CDR3 nucleotide sequence: TGTGCCAGCGGGGACAGGGGGTTCTATGGCTACACCTTC.

This clone was observed a handful of times. A far larger clone differs by one base, so this is likely a read error. This sequence joins TRBV14 and TRBJ2-7; D unclear. Germline V lookup: CDR1 SGHDN, CDR2 FVKESK. This CDR3 has 13 residues. The CDR3 here is CASGQGRAYEQYF. The DNA for the CDR3 is TGTGCCAGCGGCCAAGGACGGGCCTACGAGCAGTACTTC.

This clone was seen once. One base away lies a much larger clone, so this may be a sequencing read error. The CDR3 DNA is TGTGCCAGCAGCTACGGTTGGACTCCGAACACCGGGGAGCTGTTTTTT. It translates to CASSYGWTPNTGELFF. The V gene is TRBV7-3, the J gene TRBJ2-2; weak D call: TRBD2 (5 bases). The CDR3 runs to 16 residues. The ends were cut back, 4 bases at V and 0 bases at J, with 12 bases in the middle. Germline lookup yields CDR1 SGHTA and CDR2 FQGTGA.

The chain is built from TRBV28 and TRBJ2-5, with TRBD2 matching over 8 bases. Germline V gives CDR1 MDHEN, CDR2 SYDVKM. The CDR3 spans 14 residues. The CDR3: CAFNPGGPLETQYF. The CDR3 bases are TGTGCTTTTAATCCGGGAGGGCCATTGGAGACCCAGTACTTC.

The chain uses TRBV30 and TRBJ2-3; TRBD2 matches 15 bases. This CDR3 has 18 residues. Per germline, CDR1 GTSNPN and CDR2 SVGIG (reference sequence). J gave up 2 bases and V 2 bases, and 8 bases lay outside the gene matches. The DNA of the CDR3 is TGTGCCTGGAGTCCCGGGACTAGCGGGAGGTCAAACACAGATACGCAGTATTTT. It encodes CAWSPGTSGRSNTDTQYF.

The V gene is TRBV4-2, the J gene TRBJ2-7, with D perhaps matching TRBD2 (5 bases). Germline lookup yields CDR1 LGHNA and CDR2 YNFKEQ. This CDR3 has 15 amino acids. V was cut by 4 bases and J by 3 bases, with 16 bases left in between. CDR3 amino acids: CASSPRGYFGYEQYF. For the CDR3, the DNA is TGTGCCAGCAGCCCCCGAGGGTATTTCGGCTACGAGCAGTACTTC.

In regard to this clone: A read error may explain this, as a much larger clone is one base away. The rearrangement links TRBV4-1 to TRBJ1-1, with D unclear. The germline V gene has CDR1 MGHRA and CDR2 YSYEKL. The CDR3 is 15 residues long. CDR3 protein: CASSQVGGSNTEASF. The CDR3 nucleotides read TGCGCCAGCAGCCAAGTCGGTGGATCGAACACTGAAGCTTCCTTT.

The chain couples TRBV2 to TRBJ2-4, with D perhaps matching TRBD1 (7 bases). This CDR3 is built from 17 residues. Trimming pared 4 bases from V and 6 bases from J, leaving 22 bases between. Germline lookup yields CDR1 SNHLY and CDR2 FYNNEI. The CDR3 DNA sequence: TGTGCCAGCAGTGTGAACAGAAACAGGGGAGGTGGAAACATTCAGTACTTC. The encoded protein is CASSVNRNRGGGNIQYF.

V gene TRBV5-1 combines with J gene TRBJ2-1; D perhaps matches TRBD2 (7 bases). Per germline, CDR1 SGHRS and CDR2 YFSETQ. V was pared by 4 bases and J by 9 bases, with 20 bases between. CDR3 length: 15 amino acids. The CDR3 DNA follows: TGCGCCAGCAGCCGCAGCGGGGAGGGGGGAGCTGAGCAGTTCTTC. Protein: CASSRSGEGGAEQFF.

V usage is TRBV4-3 and J usage is TRBJ1-2, with D unresolved. Germline values: CDR1 LGHNA, CDR2 YSLEER. V was clipped by 0 bases and J by 2 bases, with 7 bases between them. This CDR3 has 14 amino acids. The DNA of the CDR3 is TGCGCCAGCAGCCAAGAGGGTTGGAACTATGGCTACACCTTC. This encodes CASSQEGWNYGYTF.

The V gene is TRBV6-5, the J gene TRBJ1-2, with 7 bases identical to TRBD1. The junction had 2 bases not matched to a gene; V was cut back by 4 bases and J by 3 bases. Germline V CDR1 and CDR2: MNHEY, SVGAGI. CDR3 length: 13 residues. The CDR3 region is CASSSDRDYGYTF. The CDR3 DNA sequence: TGTGCCAGCAGTTCCGACAGGGACTATGGCTACACCTTC.

V usage is TRBV6-6 and J usage is TRBJ2-4; the match to TRBD2 covers 14 bases. The CDR3 totals 16 residues. The trim removed 7 bases at V and 9 bases at J, leaving 11 bases unmatched. Germline CDR1 and CDR2: MNHNY and SVGAGI (reference sequence). CDR3 loop: CASTHPTSGRGSIQYF. The CDR3 nucleotides are TGTGCCAGCACCCACCCGACTAGCGGGAGGGGGAGCATTCAGTACTTC.